The sequence of this T cell receptor beta chain was determined in a study of T-cell reconstitution after alpha-beta-depleted transplantation in children. The study, taken as a whole, reports: At one year after transplant, newly produced T cells mostly accounted for T-cell counts and diversity.

For TCRbeta, the library was prepared with unique molecular identifiers. TCRdb re-derived calls from the PCR reads in MiXCR, one entry per CDR3 protein. The sample lists about 870,000 distinct CDR3 sequences, approximately 15% occurring once. Details on this clonotype: Its antigen is undetermined.

V was cut by 6 bases and J by 0 bases, with 9 bases left in between. Germline V CDR1 and CDR2: WSHSY, SAAADI. The CDR3 extends over 14 amino acids. This TCR came from a male patient between 10 and 17 years old who had a stem cell transplant for acute lymphoblastic leukemia, so the T cells may come from the graft donor. Sequencing used PBMCs, mostly from graft donor cells, obtained 360 days after TCRalphabeta/CD19-depleted stem cell transplant. This chain joins TRBV10-2 and TRBJ2-1, with a weak D call TRBD2 (5 bases). The CDR3 reads CASRATISYNEQFF. CDR3 DNA: TGCGCCAGCAGGGCGACTATCTCCTACAATGAGCAGTTCTTC.